The clone carrying this T cell receptor (beta chain) was observed a few times. Its antigen is currently unknown. The sequenced template was cDNA made from the entire isolated RNA. Read counts averaged approximately 3.5 million for samples of naive, central memory and regulatory T cells. Profiling relied on immunoSEQ multiplex PCR, and the TCRdb table lists in-frame clones only, not all of them. The table has hundreds of thousands of clones, 11% seen once. Using CD45RO/CCR7/CD25/CD127/CD95/CD27, CD4+ naive, central memory, regulatory and stem cell-like memory cells were sorted. The sample comes from a study of beta chain features in type 1 diabetes. Study summary: Cells sorted and examined across all samples totaled approximately 100,000,000.

Study-wide results and limits: Among type 1 diabetes patients, VDJ junctions had fewer insertions and more deletions.

The CDR3 length is 16 residues. The ends lost 0 bases at V and 4 bases at J; junction bases unmatched: 6. Germline V gives CDR1 MNHEY, CDR2 SVGAGI. The rearrangement links TRBV6-5 to TRBJ1-2; 9 bases map to TRBD1. The receptor comes from a woman aged 25 to 39 in good health. The sequenced material came from naive CD4+ T cells from blood. The CDR3 sequence: CASSYSMTGGSYGYTF. The CDR3 nucleotides read TGTGCCAGCAGTTACTCGATGACAGGGGGTAGCTATGGCTACACCTTC.